This T cell receptor (beta chain) was profiled in a study of blood T cells in healthy people across ages (dated by TCRdb to the mid-2010s). Concerning the study at large: In model experiments, template switching captured roughly one uniquely barcoded TCR beta cDNA molecule for every two T cells. Using the same blood draw, the study looked at two additional independent replicas of 1 million unique cDNA reads for two donors, one aged 18 to 30 and the other aged 80 or older. Using deep sequencing normalized with unique cDNA molecular identifiers, the study measured how TCR beta repertoire diversity changes with age. To avoid experimental bias, donors of different ages were distributed randomly across sequencing lanes. The donors were divided into four age groups: young (average around 15 years), middle-aged (around 41), aged (roughly 60) and long-lived (82).

Points the paper makes about the study in general: There was a strong correlation between observed TCR beta diversity and the percentage of naive T cells measured by flow cytometry. Because donor CMV infection status was unknown, age-related changes in expanded clonotypes were potentially confounded. Conclusive comparison of naive and antigen-experienced compartments was prevented by the profiling of bulk unsorted PBMCs. Estimates of total diversity from one million sequenced T cells were regarded as lower bounds and underestimates. As age increased, observed TCR beta diversity per million T cells dropped in a roughly linear way, and a significant reduction was already evident by age 40. Compared with the aged group, the long-lived group had more naive CD4+ T cells, fewer expanded clones and increased TCR diversity, suggesting age selection.

Worth noting for this clonotype: Its specific antigen is unknown. At one end, the junction sequence differs from germline, possibly due to a read error.

Donors were a few dozen systemically healthy Caucasian individuals from Russia aged roughly 6 to 90 years. Each donor gave roughly 11 milliliters of peripheral blood, drawn into EDTA-treated Vacutainer tubes. PBMCs were isolated by Ficoll-Paque density-gradient centrifugation, with at least 6 million obtained per sample. Total RNA was extracted from PBMCs with Trizol reagent, with at least 6 micrograms obtained per sample. For every donor, flow cytometry on a PBMC aliquot measured the percentage of naive CD45RAhigh/CD27high T cells. Receptor amplification or capture employed 5' RACE. The instrument given in TCRdb is Illumina HiSeq 2500. The second PCR ran for about 6 to 12 cycles and used a J-beta primer mix along with a sample-barcoded 5' primer. Each TCR beta cDNA molecule received a unique molecular identifier from a template-switch 5' adaptor carrying 12 random nucleotides. Each sample yielded at least 2.5 million CDR3-containing paired-end reads. All of the RNA was converted into first-strand cDNA using the Mint cDNA synthesis kit, with a TRBC-specific oligonucleotide serving as the primer. Following uracil-DNA glycosylase treatment, a first 18-cycle PCR with universal primers M1SS and BC2_uni_R was performed on all cDNA. As for the original processing: For normalization, 1 million high-quality reads, each with a distinct molecular identifier, were randomly selected from each sample. Instead of being binned into consensus sequences, reads that shared molecular identifiers were thrown out. MiTCR, run with a Q25 quality threshold and the strictest error-elimination algorithm, handled CDR3 identification, clonotype clustering and error correction. A nonparametric unseen species model with Euler transformation was used to estimate lower-bound total TCR beta diversity. TCRdb reprocessed the public reads (quality trimming at Q25 with fastp, clone calling with MiXCR) and kept in-frame beta chains. Every CDR3 protein is listed once, alongside the most common genes and DNA of its rows. TCRdb's processing, not the authors', yielded these V and J calls. This sample is represented by roughly 730,000 distinct CDR3 sequences; roughly 56% of them were singletons. The biggest ten clones account for roughly 24% of the sample.

The TCR sequence derives from a man aged 40-49 years in good health. Sample: blood.

The CDR3 loop reads CASSRAGGVTDTQYF. In nucleotide form, the sequence is TGTGCCAGTAGCCGAGCGGGAGGGGTCACAGATACGCAGTATTTT. The receptor chain draws on TRBV3-1 and TRBJ2-3, and 10 junction bases match TRBD2. Taken from the germline V gene (reference sequence), the CDR1 and CDR2 loops are LGHDT and YNNKEL. There are 15 amino acids in the CDR3, from cysteine to phenylalanine inclusive. Only the CDR3 region is kept as DNA, spanning 45 bases read in frame from base 1.